This T cell receptor (beta chain) was observed in a study of blood T cell repertoires in COVID-19. For the study at large: Spain, Italy and the United States supplied samples that represented acute and convalescent COVID-19. Nucleic acid was either cDNA or gDNA, and it came from T cells, B-cell-depleted T cells, or PBMCs.

Per the authors' pipeline: Reference gene primer amplification gave nucleated cell count estimates. Assay used: immunoSEQ multiplex PCR; TCRdb lists only in-frame clones, some missing. The DNA gave D and trimming, while V, J and clone size come from that table. The profile shows around 80,000 clones, 60% to 75% of them singletons. The sequencing sample was made of peripheral blood. The TCR comes from a man aged 50 or older with active or convalescent COVID-19.

Here the CDR3 DNA reads TGTGCCAGCAGCTTAGGGCTAGCGGGGGCCGCCCCAGATACGCAGTATTTT. It yields the protein CASSLGLAGAAPDTQYF. The genes are TRBV13 and TRBJ2-3; TRBD2 agrees at 10 bases. The V and J ends lost 0 bases and 4 bases, in that order; junction bases with no gene match: 7. Per the germline V gene, CDR1 is PRHDT and CDR2 is FYEKMQ (reference sequence). This CDR3 has 17 residues.